The next 28 T cell receptor beta chains were all read from a single sample in a study of blood T cell repertoires in COVID-19. Produced via immunoSEQ multiplex PCR; TCRdb's table is partial and in-frame only. The table lists 200,000 to 250,000 clones, over 75% of them singletons. Sequencing was performed on PBMCs or T cells enriched from blood (not recorded which). The origin of the receptors is a man aged 35-49 years who had recovered from COVID-19.

The chain carries TRBV15 and TRBJ2-1, with D possibly TRBD2 on 5 matching bases. CDR1 is LNHNV and CDR2 is YYDKDF in the germline V gene (reference sequence). The CDR3 is made up of 15 amino acids. Trimming removed 0 bases at V and 4 bases at J, with 10 bases between. The CDR3 coding sequence is TGTGCCACCAGCAGAGATCAAGCGGATTACAATGAGCAGTTCTTC. Residues: CATSRDQADYNEQFF.

This sequence joins TRBV2 and TRBJ1-5, with TRBD1 matching 9 bases. Germline-derived CDR1 and CDR2 are SNHLY and FYNNEI. V shed 2 bases, J shed 7 bases, and the junction held 12 bases outside the gene matches. The CDR3 loop spans 17 amino acids. The CDR3: CASSERGGQGFGQPQHF. In DNA, the CDR3 is TGTGCCAGCAGTGAAAGGGGGGGACAGGGTTTCGGACAGCCCCAGCATTTT.

The chain combines TRBV21-1 with TRBJ2-6; the tabulated D call, TRBD1, remains unverified against the DNA. TRBV21-1 is annotated as a pseudogene. The CDR3 spans 20 residues. CDR3 sequence reads: CASSKEVRGQRSSGANVLTF. The CDR3 nucleotides are TGTGCCAGCAGCAAAGAAGTCAGGGGACAGAGAAGCTCTGGGGCCAACGTCCTGACTTTC.

The chain links TRBV5-1 to TRBJ1-6; 9 nucleotides line up with TRBD1. The J segment lost 5 bases and the V segment lost 2 bases, leaving 8 bases of the junction unmatched. This CDR3 contains 17 residues. The germline gives CDR1 SGHRS, CDR2 YFSETQ. Written as DNA, the CDR3 is TGCGCCAGCAGCTTTCGGGACAGGGCGGGCAATAATTCACCCCTCCACTTT. It translates to CASSFRDRAGNNSPLHF. Filled out from reference TRBV5-1 and TRBJ1-6, the complete variable domain reads KAGVTQTPRYLIKTRGQQVTLSCSPISGHRSVSWYQQTPGQGLQFLFEYFSETQRNKGNFPGRFSGRQFSNSRSEMNVSTLELGDSALYLCASSFRDRAGNNSPLHFGNGTRLTVT.

The chain couples TRBV6-5 to TRBJ2-7; 8 bases align to TRBD1. The CDR3 is made up of 15 amino acids. The junction had 8 bases not matched to a gene; V was cut back by 2 bases and J by 5 bases. The germline V gene has CDR1 MNHEY and CDR2 SVGAGI. CDR3 amino acids: CASSYEQGALDEQYF. As DNA, the CDR3 is TGTGCCAGCAGTTACGAGCAGGGGGCTCTGGACGAGCAGTACTTC.

J is TRBJ2-3 and V is TRBV10-3; 16 bases fit TRBD2. Looked up from germline, CDR1 is ENHRY and CDR2 is SYGVKD. CDR3 length equals 19 residues. With V trimmed by 3 bases and J by 0 bases, 6 bases remained unmatched. In nucleotides, the CDR3 is TGTGCCATCAGTGATCCCCCGGGACTAGCGGGAGGGAGCACAGATACGCAGTATTTT. Protein sequence: CAISDPPGLAGGSTDTQYF.

This clone has more than one count but fewer than ten. J is TRBJ2-7 and V is TRBV30; 13 bases align to TRBD2. Germline V gives CDR1 GTSNPN, CDR2 SVGIG (reference sequence). The CDR3 spans 18 residues. V lost 2 bases to trimming and J lost 6 bases; unmatched junction nucleotides: 16. For the CDR3, the DNA is TGTGCCTGGAGTTTCGGACTAGCGGGAGTTTATTCCCGCCGCGAGCAGTACTTC. The encoded protein is CAWSFGLAGVYSRREQYF.

The V call is TRBV6-6, the J call TRBJ1-2; 7 bases agree with TRBD1. The CDR3 is made up of 14 amino acids. The V gene end was trimmed by 5 bases and the J gene end by 4 bases; junction bases not matched to a gene: 7. From germline, CDR1 is MNHNY and CDR2 SVGAGI (reference sequence). CDR3 coding DNA: TGTGCCAGCAGTACTCGGGACAGTTCCTATGGCTACACCTTC. Translated: CASSTRDSSYGYTF.

This clone has a single count. The chain joins TRBV7-6 to TRBJ2-3, with TRBD2 identical over 11 bases. CDR1 is SGHVS and CDR2 is FNYEAQ in the germline V gene. This CDR3 is 15 amino acids long. V dropped 5 bases and J dropped 4; count of bases not matched to a gene: 5. The CDR3 here is CASSPLAGDSDTQYF. The CDR3 nucleotides are TGTGCCAGCAGCCCACTAGCGGGAGACTCAGATACGCAGTATTTT.

The chain links TRBV15 to TRBJ1-1; tentative D call: TRBD1 (6 bases). The CDR3 is 13 residues long. The V gene lost 6 bases and the J gene lost 5 bases, with 13 bases spanning the gap. CDR1 and CDR2 (germline): LNHNV, YYDKDF (reference sequence). The CDR3 reads CATREGGRTEAFF. The CDR3 coding sequence is TGTGCCACCAGGGAAGGGGGTCGGACTGAAGCTTTCTTT.

This clone was detected a few times. The rearrangement joins TRBV4-2 to TRBJ1-1, with 9 positions matching TRBD1. The germline gives CDR1 LGHNA, CDR2 YNFKEQ. The CDR3 runs 15 residues. V gave up 0 bases and J gave up 5 bases; unmatched junction bases: 4. CDR3 sequence: CASSQEGTGRTEAFF. CDR3 in DNA: TGTGCCAGCAGCCAAGAAGGGACAGGGCGAACTGAAGCTTTCTTT.

The V gene is TRBV6-5, the J gene TRBJ1-2; tentatively, D is TRBD1 (5 bases). Looked up from germline, CDR1 is MNHEY and CDR2 is SVGAGI. CDR3 size: 13 residues. V lost 6 bases and J 7 bases, leaving 15 bases between the germline ends. In DNA form, the CDR3 reads TGTGCCAGCAGGCCCCGGGGGGAAACTGGCTACACCTTC. Translating it yields CASRPRGETGYTF.

The chain couples TRBV24-1 to TRBJ2-7, with 12 bases lining up with TRBD1. Germline V gene sequence: CDR1 KGHDR, CDR2 SFDVKD. The CDR3 loop spans 14 amino acids. V gave up 11 bases and J gave up 7 bases; unmatched junction bases: 11. DNA for the CDR3: TGTGCCATTATACCGGGACAGGGGGCGAGGGAGCAGTACTTC. Translated, it gives CAIIPGQGAREQYF.

The chain's CDR3 is CASSSWGQDNGELFF. CDR3 bases: TGTGCCAGCAGCTCTTGGGGACAGGATAACGGGGAGCTGTTTTTT. The V gene is TRBV11-3, the J gene TRBJ2-2; 8 nucleotides match TRBD1. Losses at the gene ends were 4 bases for V and 7 bases for J; bases not matched to a gene: 8. The CDR3 length is 15 residues. CDR1 SGHNT and CDR2 YENEEA come from the germline V gene. Based on the CDR3 plus reference TRBV11-3 and TRBJ2-2, the full variable domain is EAGVVQSPRYKIIEKKQPVAFWCNPISGHNTLYWYLQNLGQGPELLIRYENEEAVDDSQLPKDRFSAERLKGVDSTLKIQPAELGDSAVYLCASSSWGQDNGELFFGEGSRLTVL.

V gene TRBV2 combines with J gene TRBJ2-2; 9 bases fit TRBD1. CDR3 size: 14 residues. V dropped 7 bases and J dropped 6; count of bases not matched to a gene: 6. Germline V CDR1 and CDR2: SNHLY, FYNNEI. The CDR3: CASTGTGIAGELFF. DNA for the CDR3: TGTGCCAGCACTGGGACAGGGATTGCCGGGGAGCTGTTTTTT. The full variable domain, rest sourced from reference TRBV2 and TRBJ2-2, is EPEVTQTPSHQVTQMGQEVILRCVPISNHLYFYWYRQILGQKVEFLVSFYNNEISEKSEIFDDQFSVERPDGSNFTLKIRSTKLEDSAMYFCASTGTGIAGELFFGEGSRLTVL.

This clone was observed once. The J gene is TRBJ1-2, the V gene TRBV29-1, with 8 bases aligning to TRBD1. From germline, CDR1 is SQVTM and CDR2 ANQGSEA. The CDR3 is made up of 17 amino acids. V shed 1 base and J 4 bases; nucleotides not matched to a gene: 14. The DNA for the CDR3 is TGCAGCGTTGAAGCTTTAGGGCAGGGGGCCATCCGCTATGGCTACACCTTC. Translated, it gives CSVEALGQGAIRYGYTF.

This rearrangement joins TRBV7-8 to TRBJ2-2, with 7 bases that match TRBD1. The CDR3 length is 16 residues. Germline CDR1 SGHVS, CDR2 FQNEAQ. The V segment lost 2 bases and the J segment 1 base; nucleotides outside the gene matches: 4. The CDR3 sequence: CASSLLQGKNTGELFF. CDR3 in DNA: TGTGCCAGCAGCTTATTACAGGGGAAGAACACCGGGGAGCTGTTTTTT.

The V and J genes are TRBV14 and TRBJ1-1, with unresolved D. This CDR3 region has 14 residues. CDR1 SGHDN and CDR2 FVKESK come from the germline V gene. V dropped 4 bases and J dropped 1 base, with 10 bases sitting between them. CDR3 coding DNA: TGTGCCAGCAGCCCAGATACACCGAACACTGAAGCTTTCTTT. Translating gives CASSPDTPNTEAFF.

The rearrangement links TRBV2 to TRBJ1-5; TRBD1 matches 9 bases. Germline V CDR1 and CDR2: SNHLY, FYNNEI. Trimming took 4 bases from V and 7 from J; bases not matched to a gene: 2. The CDR3 consists of 13 residues. This chain's CDR3 is CASSGDREQPQHF. In DNA form, the CDR3 reads TGTGCCAGCAGTGGGGACAGGGAGCAGCCCCAGCATTTT.

The chain uses TRBV27 and TRBJ1-5, with 11 nucleotides matching TRBD1. The J segment lost 6 bases and the V segment lost 11 bases, leaving 12 bases of the junction unmatched. The CDR3 extends over 15 amino acids. CDR1 MNHEY and CDR2 SMNVEV come from the germline V gene (reference sequence). The CDR3, as DNA: TGTGCCGCAGGCGGACAGGGGGCGCGGGTTCAGCCCCAGCATTTT. It translates to CAAGGQGARVQPQHF.

This chain uses TRBV18 with TRBJ2-3; 9 nucleotides line up with TRBD1. The CDR3 contains 15 residues. The V gene's germline CDR1 is KGHSH and CDR2 LQKENI. Unmatched junction bases numbered 0, after V lost 2 bases and J lost 0 bases. CDR3: CASSPGTGSTDTQYF. The DNA for the CDR3 is TGTGCCAGCTCACCAGGGACAGGGAGCACAGATACGCAGTATTTT.

The chain couples TRBV9 to TRBJ1-2, with no clear D. The germline V gene encodes CDR1 SGDLS and CDR2 YYNGEE. This CDR3 region has 14 residues. Trimming cost V 1 base and J 7 bases, with 14 bases left between them. In nucleotides, the CDR3 is TGTGCCAGCAGCGTAACCGGGTCGGGTGGTGGCTACACCTTC. Its translation is CASSVTGSGGGYTF.

This clone was observed a handful of times. The chain has TRBV11-2 and TRBJ2-1; D perhaps matches TRBD2 (5 bases). Trimming removed 2 bases from V and 0 bases from J, with 8 bases in between. The CDR3 loop spans 15 amino acids. Germline lookup yields CDR1 SGHAT and CDR2 FQNNGV. CDR3 nucleotides: TGTGCCAGCAGCTTAAGCGGAAGCTCCTACAATGAGCAGTTCTTC. Translating it yields CASSLSGSSYNEQFF.

This clone has just a few counts. The CDR3 sequence: CASSPRTGSSGNTIYF. CDR3 nucleotide sequence: TGTGCCAGCAGCCCCCGGACAGGGAGCTCTGGAAACACCATATATTTT. J is TRBJ1-3 and V is TRBV9; 8 bases agree with TRBD1. Per the germline V gene, CDR1 is SGDLS and CDR2 is YYNGEE. After removal of 4 bases from V and 0 bases from J, the junction contained 6 bases not matched to a gene. This CDR3 comprises 16 residues.

About this clone: Compared with germline, one end of the junction differs, possibly owing to a read error. The V call is TRBV29-1, the J call TRBJ1-2; D is possibly TRBD1 (6 bases). This CDR3 has 17 residues. Germline values: CDR1 SQVTM, CDR2 ANQGSEA. The CDR3 nucleotides read TGCAGCGTCGAAGGGTACACAGGGTTTTGGGACGAGGGTGGCTACACCTTC. This gives the protein CSVEGYTGFWDEGGYTF.

The CDR3 sequence: CAWSTSNETQYF. The DNA of the CDR3 is TGTGCCTGGAGTACTAGCAACGAGACCCAGTACTTC. J is TRBJ2-5 and V is TRBV30; D perhaps matches TRBD2 (6 bases). Germline-derived CDR1 and CDR2 are GTSNPN and SVGIG (reference sequence). CDR3 length: 12 amino acids. The V end lost 2 bases, the J end lost 5 bases, and 9 bases lay between the germline ends.

Concerning this clone itself: Other DNA sequences in this specimen translate into the identical CDR3. The chain links TRBV9 to TRBJ1-5; 7 nucleotides match TRBD1. Trimming took 0 bases from V and 7 from J; bases not matched to a gene: 4. Germline CDR1 and CDR2: SGDLS and YYNGEE. This CDR3 comprises 14 residues. As DNA, the CDR3 is TGTGCCAGCAGCGTAGGGACAGGCGGACAGCCCCAGCATTTT. This sequence encodes CASSVGTGGQPQHF.

In its sample, this clone was seen a few times. The chain recombines TRBV7-9 with TRBJ2-7, with 7 bases fitting TRBD2. V lost 5 bases to trimming and J lost 4 bases; unmatched junction nucleotides: 11. Germline values: CDR1 SEHNR, CDR2 FQNEAQ (reference sequence). This CDR3 is built from 15 residues. CDR3 sequence (DNA): TGTGCCAGCAGCCCTGCACGGGGGAGGGCTTACGAGCAGTACTTC. The encoded protein is CASSPARGRAYEQYF.